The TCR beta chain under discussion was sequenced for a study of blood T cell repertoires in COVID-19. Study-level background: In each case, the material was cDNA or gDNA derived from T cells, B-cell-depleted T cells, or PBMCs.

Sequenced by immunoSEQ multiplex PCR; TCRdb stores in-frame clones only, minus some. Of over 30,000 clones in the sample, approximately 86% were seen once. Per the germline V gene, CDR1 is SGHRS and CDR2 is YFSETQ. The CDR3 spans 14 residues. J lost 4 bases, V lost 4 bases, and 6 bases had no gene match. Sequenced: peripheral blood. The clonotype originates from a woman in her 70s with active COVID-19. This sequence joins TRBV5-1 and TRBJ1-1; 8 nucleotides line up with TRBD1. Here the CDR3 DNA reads TGCGCCAGCAGCCCGGGACAGGTGGGCACTGAAGCTTTCTTT. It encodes CASSPGQVGTEAFF. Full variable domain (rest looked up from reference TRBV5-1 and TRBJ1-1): KAGVTQTPRYLIKTRGQQVTLSCSPISGHRSVSWYQQTPGQGLQFLFEYFSETQRNKGNFPGRFSGRQFSNSRSEMNVSTLELGDSALYLCASSPGQVGTEAFFGQGTRLTVV.